This entry lists 8 T cell receptor beta chains sequenced from one sample in a study of early T cells in non-severe SARS-CoV-2 infection. TCRdb used MiXCR to reprocess the 5' RACE reads, holding one entry per CDR3 protein. The sample has 98,000 or so distinct CDR3 sequences, around 10% seen once. The sequencing input was whole blood. Receptors originate from an adult who was a healthcare worker with PCR-confirmed SARS-CoV-2 infection or an uninfected control (not recorded which).

This clonotype was counted a few times. The V call is TRBV12-3 or TRBV12-4, the J call TRBJ1-2; D is undetermined. Between the trimmed V and J ends, which lost 1 base and 8 bases, there was a span of 11 bases. The CDR3 spans 13 residues. The CDR3 DNA reads as TGTGCCAGCAGTTTAGTCTCTCGTGAGGGCTACACCTTC. Protein sequence: CASSLVSREGYTF.

The V and J genes are TRBV11-2 and TRBJ2-3, with 9 bases lining up with TRBD2. Per the germline V gene, CDR1 is SGHAT and CDR2 is FQNNGV. The length of the CDR3 is 16 residues. J was trimmed by 6 bases and V by 5 bases; bases with no gene match: 12. CDR3 in amino acids: CASSPNSGRIWDTQYF. The DNA for the CDR3 is TGTGCCAGCAGCCCGAATAGCGGGAGAATCTGGGATACGCAGTATTTT.

This clonotype was observed many times. V usage is TRBV29-1 and J usage is TRBJ1-1; TRBD1 agrees at 9 bases. Germline V gene sequence: CDR1 SQVTM, CDR2 ANQGSEA. The CDR3 is 13 residues long. V shed 7 bases, J shed 4 bases, and the junction held 7 bases outside the gene matches. The CDR3 sequence: CSADRGSGTEAFF. In DNA, the CDR3 is TGCAGCGCCGACAGGGGGTCAGGCACTGAAGCTTTCTTT.

This clonotype appeared many times. V usage is TRBV7-3 and J usage is TRBJ2-1; D is unresolved. The CDR3 runs to 14 residues. The germline V gene encodes CDR1 SGHTA and CDR2 FQGTGA. The V and J ends lost 1 base and 3 bases respectively, with 7 bases between them. DNA of the CDR3: TGTGCCAGCAGCTTAATGGACGGCTACAATGAGCAGTTCTTC. Encoded protein: CASSLMDGYNEQFF.

In this sample, this clonotype turned up many times. The J gene is TRBJ1-1, the V gene TRBV2, with a possible D match to TRBD1 (6 bases). The germline V and J ends were trimmed by 5 bases and 4 bases, with 17 bases remaining between them. The germline gives CDR1 SNHLY, CDR2 FYNNEI. This CDR3 is built from 15 residues. The CDR3: CASSHTGTTRTEAFF. CDR3 DNA sequence: TGTGCCAGCAGTCATACCGGGACAACGCGCACTGAAGCTTTCTTT. Variable domain in full (rest from reference TRBV2 and TRBJ1-1): EPEVTQTPSHQVTQMGQEVILRCVPISNHLYFYWYRQILGQKVEFLVSFYNNEISEKSEIFDDQFSVERPDGSNFTLKIRSTKLEDSAMYFCASSHTGTTRTEAFFGQGTRLTVV.

This clonotype was seen ten or more times. This chain connects TRBV7-9 to TRBJ2-6; a weak D match, TRBD1 (6 bases). V was pared by 8 bases and J by 4 bases, with 9 bases between. This CDR3 is built from 13 residues. Germline loops: CDR1 SEHNR, CDR2 FQNEAQ (reference sequence). CDR3 DNA: TGTGCCAGCCAGGGGACGGGGGCCAACGTCCTGACTTTC. It is translated as CASQGTGANVLTF.

This clonotype has ten or more counts. The chain uses TRBV4-2 and TRBJ1-6; D is perhaps TRBD1 (5 bases). This CDR3 region has 14 residues. Germline CDR1 reads LGHNA; CDR2 reads YNFKEQ. V was trimmed by 1 base and J by 11 bases, leaving 12 bases between them. The CDR3 DNA follows: TGTGCCAGCAGCCAAGGCGGGGGAGGCCCACCCCTCCACTTT. Amino acids: CASSQGGGGPPLHF.

Many counts were recorded for this clonotype. The V and J genes are TRBV20-1 and TRBJ1-2; 12 positions agree with TRBD1. CDR3 length: 14 residues. V lost 6 bases and J lost 5; bases outside the gene matches: 7. The germline CDR1 and CDR2 sequences are DFQATT and SNEGSKA (reference sequence). The DNA for the CDR3 is TGCAGTGCCAGGACGGGACAGGGGGCTTATGGCTACACCTTC. Amino acid sequence: CSARTGQGAYGYTF.